The 29 T cell receptor beta chains in this list originate from one sample, sequenced in a study of cytomegalovirus exposure and HLA in healthy donors. Researchers ran the PCR with 60 Vbeta and 13 Jbeta primers. Sequenced by immunoSEQ multiplex PCR; TCRdb stores in-frame clones only, minus some. The sample table includes approximately 50,000 clones. Sequencing was carried out using PBMCs. The source is a male donor in good health and CMV-seronegative.

Points on this clone: One end of the junction is discordant with germline, which a read error may explain. At the DNA level, this CDR3 is encoded by other sequences in the same sample as well. The rearrangement links TRBV4-1 to TRBJ1-5, with a possible D match to TRBD1 (5 bases). This CDR3 spans 14 amino acids. CDR1 is MGHRA, CDR2 YSYEKL, per germline. The CDR3 loop reads CASSQHVGDQPQHF. The CDR3, as DNA: TGCGCTAGCAGCCAACATGTAGGGGATCAGCCCCAGCATTTT.

V usage is TRBV19 and J usage is TRBJ2-7; TRBD2 matches 12 bases. This CDR3 comprises 16 residues. The ends lost 6 bases at V and 0 bases at J; junction bases unmatched: 6. Germline V lookup: CDR1 LNHDA, CDR2 SQIVND (reference sequence). This chain's CDR3 is CASSPPSGGASYEQYF. The CDR3 coding sequence is TGTGCCAGTAGCCCCCCTAGCGGGGGGGCCTCCTACGAGCAGTACTTC. The full variable domain, its missing parts supplied by reference TRBV19 and TRBJ2-7, is DGGITQSPKYLFRKEGQNVTLSCEQNLNHDAMYWYRQDPGQGLRLIYYSQIVNDFQKGDIAEGYSVSREKKESFPLTVTSAQKNPTAFYLCASSPPSGGASYEQYFGPGTRLTVT.

The chain joins TRBV7-9 to TRBJ2-1; D is ambiguous. V lost 2 bases to trimming and J lost 5 bases, with 4 bases between them. The V gene's germline CDR1 is SEHNR and CDR2 FQNEAQ (reference sequence). The CDR3 has 12 amino acids. The CDR3: CASSLLHNEQFF. The CDR3 DNA is TGTGCCAGCAGCTTACTCCACAATGAGCAGTTCTTC.

The chain has TRBV7-9 and TRBJ2-7, with a weak D call TRBD1 (6 bases). The CDR3 loop spans 15 amino acids. Trimming took off 0 bases at V and 3 bases at J, with 12 bases between the two ends. CDR1 and CDR2 (germline): SEHNR, FQNEAQ (reference sequence). DNA for the CDR3: TGTGCCAGCAGCTTAGCTCGCGGACAGAACTACGAGCAGTACTTC. Translated, it gives CASSLARGQNYEQYF.

This sequence joins TRBV6-5 and TRBJ1-5; 9 bases fit TRBD1. V dropped 2 bases and J dropped 0; count of bases not matched to a gene: 2. The CDR3 sequence is 16 residues long. CDR1 is MNHEY, CDR2 SVGAGI, per germline. The CDR3 nucleotides are TGTGCCAGCAGTTACGCGGGACAGGGTAGCAATCAGCCCCAGCATTTT. Protein: CASSYAGQGSNQPQHF.

The chain carries TRBV29-1 and TRBJ2-5; the match to TRBD2 covers 10 bases. The CDR3 sequence is 14 residues long. Per germline, CDR1 SQVTM and CDR2 ANQGSEA. The V segment lost 5 bases and the J segment 7 bases; nucleotides outside the gene matches: 10. The CDR3 is CSVLKTSGSSTQYF. The CDR3, as DNA: TGCAGCGTTTTAAAGACTAGCGGGTCATCGACCCAGTACTTC.

CDR3 DNA sequence: TGTGCCAGCAGCTTCGACAGGGGCTACACCTTC. It translates to CASSFDRGYTF. The chain combines TRBV7-9 with TRBJ1-2; TRBD1 is a possible D gene (6 bases). CDR3 length equals 11 residues. Trimming shortened V by 3 bases and J by 8 bases, and 7 bases separated the two germline ends. The germline V gene has CDR1 SEHNR and CDR2 FQNEAQ (reference sequence).

The chain links TRBV7-9 to TRBJ1-4; 8 bases agree with TRBD1. The CDR3 runs 16 residues. Trimming removed 4 bases from V and 7 bases from J; junction bases left unmatched: 11. Germline CDR1 SEHNR, CDR2 FQNEAQ (reference sequence). The CDR3 here is CASSSVVTGDFEKLFF. CDR3 in DNA: TGTGCCAGCAGCTCTGTTGTGACAGGGGATTTTGAAAAACTGTTTTTT.

The J gene is TRBJ1-3, the V gene TRBV2, with D maybe TRBD1 (5 bases). The CDR3 length is 17 residues. Germline loops: CDR1 SNHLY, CDR2 FYNNEI. Trimming pared 2 bases from V and 2 bases from J, leaving 16 bases between. The DNA for the CDR3 is TGTGCCAGCAGTGAACAGGGAAGGGGCCTGGCTGGAAACACCATATATTTT. Protein sequence: CASSEQGRGLAGNTIYF.

The V call is TRBV6-1, the J call TRBJ2-7; 11 bases line up with TRBD2. Germline trimming cut 4 bases from V and 2 bases from J; bases unmatched to any gene: 7. CDR1 and CDR2 (germline): MNHNS, SASEGT. The CDR3 extends over 16 amino acids. The CDR3 is CASSGRLAGSAYEQYF. The DNA for the CDR3 is TGTGCCAGCAGTGGCCGACTAGCGGGGAGCGCCTACGAGCAGTACTTC.

This rearrangement joins TRBV6-1 to TRBJ2-7; D not resolved. Trimming left V 5 bases short and J 0 bases short, with 11 bases between. The CDR3 has 14 residues. Germline values: CDR1 MNHNS, CDR2 SASEGT. The chain's CDR3 is CASSLWAFSYEQYF. CDR3 bases: TGTGCCAGCAGTCTCTGGGCATTCTCCTACGAGCAGTACTTC.

The V call is TRBV18, the J call TRBJ1-5, with 7 bases aligning to TRBD1. The trim removed 3 bases at V and 4 bases at J, leaving 3 bases unmatched. The germline gives CDR1 KGHSH, CDR2 LQKENI. The length of the CDR3 is 14 residues. For the CDR3, the DNA is TGTGCCAGCTCACCTACAGGGGCAAATCAGCCCCAGCATTTT. As protein: CASSPTGANQPQHF.

The genes are TRBV11-3 and TRBJ2-2; D gene ambiguous. Per the germline V gene, CDR1 is SGHNT and CDR2 is YENEEA. The CDR3 has 14 residues. V shed 5 bases and J shed 1 base, with 8 bases lying between them. The CDR3 region is CASSPNLNTGELFF. As DNA, the CDR3 is TGTGCCAGCAGCCCAAATTTGAACACCGGGGAGCTGTTTTTT.

This chain joins TRBV6-5 and TRBJ1-2; 7 bases map to TRBD1. The junction had 3 bases not matched to a gene; V was cut back by 5 bases and J by 3 bases. The CDR3 loop spans 13 amino acids. CDR1 MNHEY and CDR2 SVGAGI come from the germline V gene. Here the CDR3 reads CASSPTGDYGYTF. CDR3 nucleotides: TGTGCCAGCAGTCCAACAGGGGACTATGGCTACACCTTC.

The genes are TRBV7-2 and TRBJ1-4; 7 nucleotides align to TRBD1. CDR3 length equals 17 residues. V was pared by 5 bases and J by 3 bases, with 12 bases of the junction left unmatched. CDR1 and CDR2 from the germline V gene are SGHTA and FQGNSA. This chain's CDR3 is CASSPGTYRGANEKLFF. The CDR3 DNA is TGTGCCAGCAGCCCAGGGACGTACAGGGGAGCTAATGAAAAACTGTTTTTT. Complete variable domain (other parts from reference TRBV7-2 and TRBJ1-4): GAGVSQSPSNKVTEKGKDVELRCDPISGHTALYWYRQSLGQGLEFLIYFQGNSAPDKSGLPSDRFSAERTGGSVSTLTIQRTQQEDSAVYLCASSPGTYRGANEKLFFGSGTQLSVL.

This chain uses TRBV5-1 with TRBJ2-5, with D possibly matching TRBD2 (5 bases). V was shortened by 1 base and J by 2 bases, with 18 bases between the two germline ends. The CDR3 runs 17 residues. Germline CDR1 is SGHRS and CDR2 is YFSETQ. The CDR3 protein is CASSLSGSNTIQETQYF. CDR3 bases: TGCGCCAGCAGCTTGAGCGGCAGCAACACAATTCAAGAGACCCAGTACTTC.

V gene TRBV25-1 combines with J gene TRBJ1-1; TRBD1 is a possible D gene (6 bases). Looked up from germline, CDR1 is MGHDK and CDR2 is SYGVNS. This CDR3 has 14 residues. Trimming removed 4 bases at V and 7 bases at J, with 16 bases between. CDR3 nucleotide sequence: TGTGCCAGCAGTGCCCCCGGGACACGCTATGAAGCTTTCTTT. Translation gives CASSAPGTRYEAFF.

The J gene is TRBJ2-1, the V gene TRBV30; D ambiguous. The germline gives CDR1 GTSNPN, CDR2 SVGIG (reference sequence). This CDR3 is 10 amino acids long. The V end lost 0 bases, the J end lost 10 bases, and 4 bases lay between the germline ends. The CDR3 sequence: CAWSVREQFF. DNA of the CDR3: TGTGCCTGGAGTGTACGGGAGCAGTTCTTC.

The chain recombines TRBV2 with TRBJ1-5; D uncertain. Between the trimmed V and J ends, which lost 5 bases and 2 bases, there was a span of 10 bases. The germline V gene encodes CDR1 SNHLY and CDR2 FYNNEI. The CDR3 is made up of 14 amino acids. The CDR3: CASSIDGGNQPQHF. In DNA form, the CDR3 reads TGTGCCAGCAGTATCGACGGGGGCAATCAGCCCCAGCATTTT. Full variable domain (remainder filled in from reference TRBV2 and TRBJ1-5): EPEVTQTPSHQVTQMGQEVILRCVPISNHLYFYWYRQILGQKVEFLVSFYNNEISEKSEIFDDQFSVERPDGSNFTLKIRSTKLEDSAMYFCASSIDGGNQPQHFGDGTRLSIL.

The chain joins TRBV7-9 to TRBJ1-1; the D gene is possibly TRBD1 (6 bases). This CDR3 contains 15 residues. V was clipped by 5 bases and J by 3 bases, with 16 bases between them. Per germline, CDR1 SEHNR and CDR2 FQNEAQ (reference sequence). This CDR3 is CASSRRGQGYTEAFF. The CDR3, as DNA: TGTGCCAGCAGCAGACGGGGCCAGGGGTACACTGAAGCTTTCTTT. The complete variable domain, with remaining parts taken from reference TRBV7-9 and TRBJ1-1, reads DTGVSQNPRHKITKRGQNVTFRCDPISEHNRLYWYRQTLGQGPEFLTYFQNEAQLEKSRLLSDRFSAERPKGSFSTLEIQRTEQGDSAMYLCASSRRGQGYTEAFFGQGTRLTVV.

The chain joins TRBV6-5 to TRBJ2-7; D is possibly TRBD1 (5 bases). The length of the CDR3 is 12 residues. The V end lost 2 bases, the J end lost 6 bases, and 8 bases lay between the germline ends. The V gene's germline CDR1 is MNHEY and CDR2 SVGAGI. The CDR3 DNA reads TGTGCCAGCAGTTACAGGGGTGGCGAGCAGTACTTC. It encodes CASSYRGGEQYF.

This sequence joins TRBV10-1 and TRBJ2-7; 11 nucleotides line up with TRBD2. V was clipped by 6 bases and J by 5 bases; unmatched bases: 6. Germline assignment: CDR1 WNHNN and CDR2 SYGVQD (reference sequence). This CDR3 region has 14 residues. For the CDR3, the DNA is TGCGCCAGCAGCTTTAGCGGGGGGGACGACGAGCAGTACTTC. Translation: CASSFSGGDDEQYF.

The rearrangement uses TRBV5-4 and TRBJ1-1; maybe TRBD1 (5 bases). Looked up from germline, CDR1 is SGHNT and CDR2 is YYREEE (reference sequence). This CDR3 region has 16 residues. Trimming removed 1 base from V and 6 bases from J, with 19 bases in between. CDR3 DNA: TGTGCCAGCAGCTTGAGGCAGGGTGGTAAGTATGCTGAAGCTTTCTTT. It specifies CASSLRQGGKYAEAFF.

The chain couples TRBV4-3 to TRBJ2-7; a possible D gene is TRBD1 (6 bases). V was trimmed by 0 bases and J by 4 bases, leaving 10 bases between them. Germline lookup yields CDR1 LGHNA and CDR2 YSLEER. This CDR3 is 14 amino acids long. The CDR3 nucleotides are TGCGCCAGCAGCCAAGAAACAGGGCGATACGAGCAGTACTTC. It codes for CASSQETGRYEQYF.

V and J are TRBV19 and TRBJ2-5; tentatively, D is TRBD2 (6 bases). Trimming pared 8 bases from V and 2 bases from J, leaving 12 bases between. CDR1 and CDR2 from the germline V gene are LNHDA and SQIVND (reference sequence). There are 13 residues in the CDR3. The CDR3 DNA reads as TGTGCCAGTGGAGAGGGAGGACAAGAGACCCAGTACTTC. This sequence encodes CASGEGGQETQYF.

This sequence joins TRBV15 and TRBJ1-3; D ambiguous. Germline CDR1 is LNHNV and CDR2 is YYDKDF (reference sequence). V lost 0 bases to trimming and J lost 10 bases, with 10 bases between them. This CDR3 contains 13 residues. CDR3 sequence: CATSRDRTETIYF. For the CDR3, the DNA is TGTGCCACCAGCAGAGACCGGACTGAAACCATATATTTT.

The genes are TRBV19 and TRBJ1-2; D not certain. This CDR3 has 13 amino acids. Germline CDR1 and CDR2: LNHDA and SQIVND (reference sequence). The V end was cut by 5 bases, the J end by 0 bases, with 7 bases between. This chain's CDR3 is CASSPTANYGYTF. The CDR3 bases are TGTGCCAGTAGTCCCACAGCTAACTATGGCTACACCTTC.

This chain joins TRBV6-1 and TRBJ2-5; possible D gene TRBD1, 6 bases. Trimming removed 8 bases at V and 5 bases at J, with 21 bases between. CDR3 length equals 15 residues. The germline V gene has CDR1 MNHNS and CDR2 SASEGT. The CDR3 reads CASPLKGGSRETQYF. The CDR3 nucleotides are TGTGCCAGCCCCCTTAAAGGGGGTAGTCGGGAGACCCAGTACTTC.

This chain joins TRBV7-2 and TRBJ1-2, with TRBD1 identical over 8 bases. The CDR3 is 15 amino acids. J gave up 3 bases and V 3 bases, and 6 bases lay outside the gene matches. CDR1 is SGHTA and CDR2 is FQGNSA in the germline V gene. DNA of the CDR3: TGTGCCAGCAGCTTCGGACAGGGAGAATACTATGGCTACACCTTC. It encodes CASSFGQGEYYGYTF.